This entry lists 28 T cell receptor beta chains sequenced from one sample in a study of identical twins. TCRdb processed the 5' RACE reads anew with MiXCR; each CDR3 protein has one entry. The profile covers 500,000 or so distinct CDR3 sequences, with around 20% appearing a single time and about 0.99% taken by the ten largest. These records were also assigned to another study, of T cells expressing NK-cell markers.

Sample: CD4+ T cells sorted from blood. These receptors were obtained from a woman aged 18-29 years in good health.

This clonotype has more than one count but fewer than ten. DNA for the CDR3: TGTGCCAGCCGGGTAATGGCAACCGAAGCTTTCTTT. It encodes CASRVMATEAFF. The chain employs TRBV2 and TRBJ1-1; D not certain. The CDR3 has 12 residues. Trimming cost V 8 bases and J 8 bases, with 15 bases left between them. Germline CDR1 and CDR2: SNHLY and FYNNEI.

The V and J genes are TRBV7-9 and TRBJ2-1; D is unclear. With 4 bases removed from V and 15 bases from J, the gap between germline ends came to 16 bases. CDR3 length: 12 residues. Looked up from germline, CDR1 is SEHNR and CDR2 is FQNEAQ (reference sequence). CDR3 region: CASSSGPLRLFF. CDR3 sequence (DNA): TGTGCCAGCAGCTCCGGGCCCTTGAGGCTGTTCTTC.

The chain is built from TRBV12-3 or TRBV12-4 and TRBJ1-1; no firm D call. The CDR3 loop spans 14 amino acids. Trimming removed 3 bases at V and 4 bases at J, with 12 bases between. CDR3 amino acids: CASSFAAVVTEAFF. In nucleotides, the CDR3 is TGTGCCAGCAGTTTCGCGGCGGTTGTCACTGAAGCTTTCTTT.

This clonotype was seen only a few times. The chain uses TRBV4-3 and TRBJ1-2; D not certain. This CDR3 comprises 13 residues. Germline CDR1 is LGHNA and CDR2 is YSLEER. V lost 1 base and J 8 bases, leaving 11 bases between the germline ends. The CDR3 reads CASSQGEGRGYTF. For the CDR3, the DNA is TGCGCCAGCAGCCAAGGAGAAGGACGGGGCTACACCTTC.

The CDR3 spells CASSQGTPANTGELFF. DNA of the CDR3: TGCGCCAGCAGCCAAGGGACACCAGCGAACACCGGGGAGCTGTTTTTT. The J gene is TRBJ2-2, the V gene TRBV4-3; tentatively, D is TRBD1 (5 bases). Germline V gene lookup returns CDR1 LGHNA and CDR2 YSLEER. CDR3 size: 16 residues. V was trimmed by 1 base and J by 0 bases, leaving 9 bases between them.

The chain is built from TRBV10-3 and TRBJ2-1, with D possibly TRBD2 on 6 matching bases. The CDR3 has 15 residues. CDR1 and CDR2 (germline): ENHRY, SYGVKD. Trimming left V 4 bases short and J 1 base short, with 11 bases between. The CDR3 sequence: CAISAGGGSYNEQFF. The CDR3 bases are TGTGCCATCAGTGCGGGTGGGGGGTCCTACAATGAGCAGTTCTTC.

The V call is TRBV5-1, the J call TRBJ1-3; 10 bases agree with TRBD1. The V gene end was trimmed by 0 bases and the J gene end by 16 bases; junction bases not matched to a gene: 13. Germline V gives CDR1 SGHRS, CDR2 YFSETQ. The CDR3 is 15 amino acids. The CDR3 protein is CASSLDLSGQGTLYF. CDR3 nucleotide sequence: TGCGCCAGCAGCTTGGACTTATCGGGACAGGGGACTTTGTATTTT.

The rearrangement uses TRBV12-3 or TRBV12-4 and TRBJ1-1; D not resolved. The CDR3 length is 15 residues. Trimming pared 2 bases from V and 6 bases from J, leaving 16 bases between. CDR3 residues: CASSLSKGQFAEAFF. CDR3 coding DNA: TGTGCCAGCAGTTTATCCAAAGGTCAATTCGCTGAAGCTTTCTTT.

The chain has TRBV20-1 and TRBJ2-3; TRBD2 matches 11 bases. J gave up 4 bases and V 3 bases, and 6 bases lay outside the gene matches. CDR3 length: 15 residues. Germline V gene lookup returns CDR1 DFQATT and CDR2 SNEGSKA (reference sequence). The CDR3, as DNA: TGCAGTGCTAGGGCTAGCGGGAGGAGCGCAGATACGCAGTATTTT. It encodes CSARASGRSADTQYF.

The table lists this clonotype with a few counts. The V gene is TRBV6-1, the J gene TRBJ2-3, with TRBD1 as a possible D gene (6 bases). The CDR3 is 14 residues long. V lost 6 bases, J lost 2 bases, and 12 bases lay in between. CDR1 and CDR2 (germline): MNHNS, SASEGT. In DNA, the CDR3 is TGTGCCAGCAGCACTGGACAGCTCACAGATACGCAGTATTTT. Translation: CASSTGQLTDTQYF.

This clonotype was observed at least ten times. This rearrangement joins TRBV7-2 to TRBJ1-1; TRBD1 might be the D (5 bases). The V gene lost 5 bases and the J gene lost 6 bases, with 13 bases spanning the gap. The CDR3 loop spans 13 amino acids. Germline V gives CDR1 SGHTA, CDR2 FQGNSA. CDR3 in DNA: TGTGCCAGCAGCCGGGGACCGTCAGCTGAAGCTTTCTTT. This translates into CASSRGPSAEAFF. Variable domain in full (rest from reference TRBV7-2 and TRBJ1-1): GAGVSQSPSNKVTEKGKDVELRCDPISGHTALYWYRQSLGQGLEFLIYFQGNSAPDKSGLPSDRFSAERTGGSVSTLTIQRTQQEDSAVYLCASSRGPSAEAFFGQGTRLTVV.

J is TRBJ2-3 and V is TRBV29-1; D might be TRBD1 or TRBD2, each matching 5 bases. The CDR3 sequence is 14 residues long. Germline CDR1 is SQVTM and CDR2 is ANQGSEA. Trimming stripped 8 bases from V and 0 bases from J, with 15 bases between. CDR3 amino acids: CSLKIRESTDTQYF. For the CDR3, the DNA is TGCAGCTTAAAAATCAGGGAGAGCACAGATACGCAGTATTTT.

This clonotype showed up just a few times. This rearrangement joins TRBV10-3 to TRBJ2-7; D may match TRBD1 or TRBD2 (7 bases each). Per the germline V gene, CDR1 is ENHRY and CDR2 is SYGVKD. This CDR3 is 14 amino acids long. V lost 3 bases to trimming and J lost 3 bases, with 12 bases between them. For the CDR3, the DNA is TGTGCCATCAGTGAAAGCAGGGGGGGCTACGAGCAGTACTTC. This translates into CAISESRGGYEQYF.

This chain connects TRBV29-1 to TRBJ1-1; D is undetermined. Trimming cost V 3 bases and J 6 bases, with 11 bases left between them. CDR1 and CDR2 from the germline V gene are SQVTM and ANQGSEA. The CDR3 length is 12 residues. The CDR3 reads CSVERNFAEAFF. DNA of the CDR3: TGCAGCGTTGAGAGGAATTTCGCTGAAGCTTTCTTT.

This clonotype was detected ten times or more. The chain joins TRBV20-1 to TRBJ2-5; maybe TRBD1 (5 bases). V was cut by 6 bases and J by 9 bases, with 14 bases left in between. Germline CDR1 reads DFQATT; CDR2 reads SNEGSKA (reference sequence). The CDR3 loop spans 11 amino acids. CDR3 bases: TGCAGTGCCAGCCCCAAAGGGGCCCAGTACTTC. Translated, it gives CSASPKGAQYF.

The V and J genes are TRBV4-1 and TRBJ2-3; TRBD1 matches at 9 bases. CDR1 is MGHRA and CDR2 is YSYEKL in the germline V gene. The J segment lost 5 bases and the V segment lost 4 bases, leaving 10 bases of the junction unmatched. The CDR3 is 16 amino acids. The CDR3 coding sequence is TGCGCCAGCAGCCTGACCCGGGACAGGGCTGAAGATACGCAGTATTTT. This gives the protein CASSLTRDRAEDTQYF.

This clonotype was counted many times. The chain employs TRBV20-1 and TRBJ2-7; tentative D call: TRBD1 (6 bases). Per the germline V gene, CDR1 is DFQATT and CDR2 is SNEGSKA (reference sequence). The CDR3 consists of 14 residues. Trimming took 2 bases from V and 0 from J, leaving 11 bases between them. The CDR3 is CSARILRGSYEQYF. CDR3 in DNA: TGCAGTGCTAGAATCCTCAGGGGCTCCTACGAGCAGTACTTC.

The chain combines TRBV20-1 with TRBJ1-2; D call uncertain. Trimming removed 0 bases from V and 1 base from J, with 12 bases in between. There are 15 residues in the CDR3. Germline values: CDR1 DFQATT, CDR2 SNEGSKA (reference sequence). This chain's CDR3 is CSARDFSGVNYGYTF. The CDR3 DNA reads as TGCAGTGCTAGAGATTTTTCCGGGGTTAACTATGGCTACACCTTC.

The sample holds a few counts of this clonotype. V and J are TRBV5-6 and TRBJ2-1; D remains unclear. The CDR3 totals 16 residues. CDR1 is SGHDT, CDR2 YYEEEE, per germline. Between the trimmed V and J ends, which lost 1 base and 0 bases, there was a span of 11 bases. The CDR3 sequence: CASSLLRQSSYNEQFF. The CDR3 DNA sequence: TGTGCCAGCAGCTTGCTGCGGCAGAGCTCCTACAATGAGCAGTTCTTC.

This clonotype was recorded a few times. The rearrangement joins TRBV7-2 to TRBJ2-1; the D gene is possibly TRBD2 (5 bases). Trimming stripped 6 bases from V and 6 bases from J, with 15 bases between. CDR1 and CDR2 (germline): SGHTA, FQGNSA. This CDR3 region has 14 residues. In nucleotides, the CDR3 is TGTGCCAGCAGTTCGGACCGGGATACCAATGAGCAGTTCTTC. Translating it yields CASSSDRDTNEQFF.

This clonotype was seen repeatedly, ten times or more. CDR3 coding DNA: TGCAGTGCTTCGTCTCGGGCGGGAGTGCGAGCAGATACGCAGTATTTT. It encodes CSASSRAGVRADTQYF. This chain connects TRBV20-1 to TRBJ2-3, with TRBD2 matching 7 bases. The CDR3 sequence is 16 residues long. CDR1 DFQATT and CDR2 SNEGSKA come from the germline V gene (reference sequence). With 5 bases clipped from V and 4 bases from J, the junction kept 15 bases outside the gene matches.

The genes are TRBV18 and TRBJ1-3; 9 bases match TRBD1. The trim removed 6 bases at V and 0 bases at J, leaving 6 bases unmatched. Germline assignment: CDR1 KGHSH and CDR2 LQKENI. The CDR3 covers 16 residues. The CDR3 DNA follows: TGTGCCAGCTCTAAGGGACAGGGCGTCTCTGGAAACACCATATATTTT. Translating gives CASSKGQGVSGNTIYF. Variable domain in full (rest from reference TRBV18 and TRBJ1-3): NAGVMQNPRHLVRRRGQEARLRCSPMKGHSHVYWYRQLPEEGLKFMVYLQKENIIDESGMPKERFSAEFPKEGPSILRIQQVVRGDSAAYFCASSKGQGVSGNTIYFGEGSWLTVV.

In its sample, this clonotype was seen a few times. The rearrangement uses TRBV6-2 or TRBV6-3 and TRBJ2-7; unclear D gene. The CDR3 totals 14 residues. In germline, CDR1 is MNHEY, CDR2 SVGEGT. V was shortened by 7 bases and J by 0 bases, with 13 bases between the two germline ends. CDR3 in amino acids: CASTTRAYSYEQYF. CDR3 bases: TGTGCCAGCACCACCCGGGCGTACTCCTACGAGCAGTACTTC.

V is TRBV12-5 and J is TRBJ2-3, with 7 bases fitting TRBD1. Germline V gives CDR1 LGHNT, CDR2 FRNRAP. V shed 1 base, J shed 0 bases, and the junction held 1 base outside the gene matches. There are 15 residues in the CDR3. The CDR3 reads CASGLGQGSTDTQYF. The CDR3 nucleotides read TGTGCTAGTGGTTTGGGACAGGGCAGCACAGATACGCAGTATTTT.

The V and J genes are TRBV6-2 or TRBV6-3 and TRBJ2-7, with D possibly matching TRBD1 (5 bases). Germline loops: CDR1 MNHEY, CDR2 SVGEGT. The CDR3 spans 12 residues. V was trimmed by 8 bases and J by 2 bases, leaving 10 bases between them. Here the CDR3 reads CASGYRTYEQYF. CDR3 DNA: TGTGCCAGCGGCTACAGGACCTACGAGCAGTACTTC.

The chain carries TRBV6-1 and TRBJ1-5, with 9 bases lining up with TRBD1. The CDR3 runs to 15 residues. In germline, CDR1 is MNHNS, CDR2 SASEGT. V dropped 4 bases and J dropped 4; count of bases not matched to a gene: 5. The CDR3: CASSGGTGQNQPQHF. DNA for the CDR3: TGTGCCAGCAGTGGAGGGACAGGGCAGAATCAGCCCCAGCATTTT.

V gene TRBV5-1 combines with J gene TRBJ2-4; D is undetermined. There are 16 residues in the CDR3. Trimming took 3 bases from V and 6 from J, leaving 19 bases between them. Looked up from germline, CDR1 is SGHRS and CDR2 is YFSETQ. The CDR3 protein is CASSSYVGRAGNIQYF. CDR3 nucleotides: TGCGCCAGCAGCTCCTATGTGGGTCGGGCCGGAAACATTCAGTACTTC.

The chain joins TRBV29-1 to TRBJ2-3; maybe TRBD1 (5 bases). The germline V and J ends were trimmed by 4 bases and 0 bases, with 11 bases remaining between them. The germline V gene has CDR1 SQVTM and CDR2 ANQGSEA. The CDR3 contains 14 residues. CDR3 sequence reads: CSVVSRGSTDTQYF. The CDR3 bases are TGCAGCGTTGTATCAAGGGGCAGCACAGATACGCAGTATTTT.